Following are 22 T cell receptor beta chains from one sample sequenced in a study of CD8 T cells in Susac syndrome. An amount of RNA that ranged from roughly 0.45 to 1 ug was reverse transcribed with random hexamers. MiXCR was run by TCRdb on the immunoSEQ multiplex PCR reads, yielding one entry per CDR3 protein. This table has 100,000 or so distinct CDR3 sequences, just under 95% appearing once. What was sequenced was CD4+ T cells from PBMCs. Every receptor here comes from a human donor with Susac syndrome.

The chain combines TRBV20-1 with TRBJ2-3, with 7 bases aligning to TRBD2. The CDR3 loop spans 12 amino acids. CDR1 DFQATT and CDR2 SNEGSKA come from the germline V gene (reference sequence). Losses at the gene ends were 3 bases for V and 6 bases for J; bases not matched to a gene: 3. CDR3 amino acids: CSASSSGDTQYF. The CDR3 nucleotides are TGCAGTGCTAGCTCTAGCGGCGATACGCAGTATTTT.

The chain combines TRBV25-1 with TRBJ2-7; 7 nucleotides line up with TRBD2. The CDR3 has 16 amino acids. Germline V gene data show CDR1 as MGHDK and CDR2 as SYGVNS. After removal of 3 bases from V and 0 bases from J, the junction contained 8 bases not matched to a gene. CDR3 DNA sequence: TGTGCCAGCAGTGAGACGGCGCGGGGGAGCTCCTACGAGCAGTACTTC. Amino acids: CASSETARGSSYEQYF.

This chain joins TRBV30 and TRBJ2-7; D ambiguous. Looked up from germline, CDR1 is GTSNPN and CDR2 is SVGIG (reference sequence). The ends were cut back, 0 bases at V and 1 base at J, with 4 bases in the middle. This CDR3 is built from 12 residues. The CDR3, as DNA: TGTGCCTGGAGTGTAGGGTCCTACGAGCAGTACTTC. Its translation is CAWSVGSYEQYF.

The sample holds one count of this clonotype. The chain recombines TRBV27 with TRBJ2-4; 10 nucleotides agree with TRBD2. Germline V gives CDR1 MNHEY, CDR2 SMNVEV (reference sequence). Trimming removed 5 bases from V and 0 bases from J; junction bases left unmatched: 10. There are 18 residues in the CDR3. The CDR3 coding sequence is TGTGCCAGCAGTCTCGGGACTAGCGCCGAGCAAGCCAAAAACATTCAGTACTTC. Translation: CASSLGTSAEQAKNIQYF.

The chain couples TRBV14 to TRBJ2-7, with 7 bases lining up with TRBD2. Germline values: CDR1 SGHDN, CDR2 FVKESK. V was pared by 4 bases and J by 3 bases, with 9 bases of the junction left unmatched. CDR3 length: 15 residues. The CDR3 DNA reads TGTGCCAGCAGCCGAGGCTCTAGCGGAGGCTACGAGCAGTACTTC. Encoded protein: CASSRGSSGGYEQYF.

The chain joins TRBV19 to TRBJ2-1; weak D call: TRBD2 (5 bases). V was pared by 4 bases and J by 6 bases, with 16 bases between. The CDR3 runs 15 residues. Germline V gene data show CDR1 as LNHDA and CDR2 as SQIVND (reference sequence). CDR3 residues: CASSTDPTRVNEQFF. CDR3 nucleotide sequence: TGTGCCAGTAGTACCGACCCTACGAGGGTCAATGAGCAGTTCTTC.

This rearrangement joins TRBV29-1 to TRBJ1-3, with D unresolved. The CDR3 sequence is 13 residues long. Germline CDR1 and CDR2: SQVTM and ANQGSEA. The ends were cut back, 4 bases at V and 0 bases at J, with 7 bases in the middle. The CDR3 loop reads CSVGEVSGNTIYF. The CDR3 DNA reads as TGCAGCGTTGGAGAAGTCTCTGGAAACACCATATATTTT. Filled out from reference TRBV29-1 and TRBJ1-3, the complete variable domain reads SAVISQKPSRDICQRGTSLTIQCQVDSQVTMMFWYRQQPGQSLTLIATANQGSEATYESGFVIDKFPISRPNLTFSTLTVSNMSPEDSSIYLCSVGEVSGNTIYFGEGSWLTVV.

This clonotype was seen a few times. The chain employs TRBV4-2 and TRBJ2-7, with D tentatively TRBD2 (6 bases). This CDR3 is 17 amino acids long. CDR1 and CDR2 (germline): LGHNA, YNFKEQ. V lost 1 base to trimming and J lost 4 bases, with 20 bases between them. CDR3 DNA sequence: TGTGCCAGCAGCCAAGCCCGGGCGGGGTCTGGTATGTACGAGCAGTACTTC. This codes for CASSQARAGSGMYEQYF.

V is TRBV4-2 and J is TRBJ2-5, with D perhaps matching TRBD1 (6 bases). Trimming shortened V by 4 bases and J by 1 base, and 7 bases separated the two germline ends. The length of the CDR3 is 13 residues. From germline, CDR1 is LGHNA and CDR2 YNFKEQ. The CDR3 DNA sequence: TGTGCCAGCAGCCGAGGGGGCCAAGAGACCCAGTACTTC. It yields the protein CASSRGGQETQYF.

The gene calls are TRBV7-9 and TRBJ2-7, with 9 nucleotides matching TRBD1. V lost 3 bases, J lost 6 bases, and 12 bases stayed unmatched. The CDR3 runs to 16 residues. Germline V gene lookup returns CDR1 SEHNR and CDR2 FQNEAQ (reference sequence). The CDR3 region has the DNA TGTGCCAGCAGCTTCCCACCGGGGGGACAGGGAGGCGAGCAGTACTTC. Protein: CASSFPPGGQGGEQYF.

In its sample, this clonotype was seen once. The V gene is TRBV6-5, the J gene TRBJ2-5; 8 positions match TRBD1. Germline CDR1 and CDR2: MNHEY and SVGAGI. The CDR3 loop spans 14 amino acids. V lost 2 bases and J lost 3; bases outside the gene matches: 2. The CDR3 region has the DNA TGTGCCAGCAGTTACCAGGACAGGGAAGAGACCCAGTACTTC. Its protein is CASSYQDREETQYF.

V is TRBV11-2 and J is TRBJ1-2; D is ambiguous. The CDR3 is 15 amino acids. Trimming removed 5 bases from V and 4 bases from J, with 17 bases in between. Germline V gene sequence: CDR1 SGHAT, CDR2 FQNNGV. The CDR3 bases are TGTGCCAGCAGCCCGAGCCCAGGTTCTAGCTATGGCTACACCTTC. Its translation is CASSPSPGSSYGYTF.

This clonotype was observed once. The genes are TRBV7-3 and TRBJ2-1; D is perhaps TRBD1 (6 bases). Trimming pared 2 bases from V and 4 bases from J, leaving 12 bases between. This CDR3 is 15 amino acids long. Germline CDR1 and CDR2: SGHTA and FQGTGA. Here the CDR3 reads CASSLGTSKYNEQFF. Written as DNA, the CDR3 is TGTGCCAGCAGCTTAGGGACATCTAAATACAATGAGCAGTTCTTC.

The table lists this clonotype with a count of one. The genes are TRBV7-9 and TRBJ1-1; D is unresolved. Germline V CDR1 and CDR2: SEHNR, FQNEAQ (reference sequence). Trimming removed 1 base at V and 0 bases at J, with 9 bases between. The CDR3 runs to 15 residues. This CDR3 reads CASSLVSGVNTEAFF. CDR3 nucleotides: TGTGCCAGCAGCTTAGTGAGTGGGGTGAACACTGAAGCTTTCTTT.

The CDR3 region has the DNA TGTGCCTGGAGAAGAACCGGGACAGCGCTGCTAGGCGAGCAGTACTTC. The encoded protein is CAWRRTGTALLGEQYF. The rearrangement uses TRBV30 and TRBJ2-7, with TRBD1 identical over 7 bases. This CDR3 comprises 16 residues. V shed 3 bases and J 6 bases; nucleotides not matched to a gene: 17. Germline V gene data show CDR1 as GTSNPN and CDR2 as SVGIG (reference sequence).

V usage is TRBV4-2 and J usage is TRBJ1-2; 8 nucleotides match TRBD1. This CDR3 has 14 amino acids. The germline V gene encodes CDR1 LGHNA and CDR2 YNFKEQ. V was pared by 6 bases and J by 8 bases, with 11 bases of the junction left unmatched. The DNA of the CDR3 is TGTGCCAGCAGATCGGACAGGGACGAGTGGGGCTACACCTTC. It yields the protein CASRSDRDEWGYTF.

This clonotype was observed a few times. This sequence joins TRBV19 and TRBJ2-6; D may be TRBD1 (5 bases). Germline CDR1 reads LNHDA; CDR2 reads SQIVND (reference sequence). The CDR3 loop spans 14 amino acids. The V end was cut by 7 bases, the J end by 1 base, with 8 bases between. The DNA for the CDR3 is TGTGCCAGTACCCCAGGGTCTGGGGCCAACGTCCTGACTTTC. This gives the protein CASTPGSGANVLTF.

This clonotype showed up just once. The chain carries TRBV3-1 and TRBJ2-1; 10 bases fit TRBD2. CDR1 LGHDT and CDR2 YNNKEL come from the germline V gene (reference sequence). V dropped 1 base and J dropped 1; count of bases not matched to a gene: 7. The CDR3 is 18 residues long. The chain's CDR3 is CASSQVASGGPSYNEQFF. For the CDR3, the DNA is TGTGCCAGCAGCCAAGTCGCTAGCGGGGGCCCATCCTACAATGAGCAGTTCTTC.

The chain joins TRBV7-2 to TRBJ2-1; D possibly corresponds to TRBD2 (6 bases). With 4 bases removed from V and 5 bases from J, the gap between germline ends came to 18 bases. Germline V gives CDR1 SGHTA, CDR2 FQGNSA. The CDR3 loop spans 16 amino acids. The CDR3 bases are TGTGCCAGCAGCTGGGGCGCAGGGAGGATCCACAATGAGCAGTTCTTC. Translating it yields CASSWGAGRIHNEQFF.

The chain joins TRBV20-1 to TRBJ2-5; 12 nucleotides agree with TRBD2. The V gene end was trimmed by 3 bases and the J gene end by 4 bases; junction bases not matched to a gene: 9. This CDR3 comprises 16 residues. In germline, CDR1 is DFQATT, CDR2 SNEGSKA (reference sequence). CDR3 protein: CSARYLAGGPGETQYF. DNA for the CDR3: TGCAGTGCTAGGTATCTAGCGGGGGGGCCCGGAGAGACCCAGTACTTC.

The chain joins TRBV10-3 to TRBJ2-3; possibly TRBD2 for D (6 bases). Germline lookup yields CDR1 ENHRY and CDR2 SYGVKD. Trimming shortened V by 5 bases and J by 5 bases, and 20 bases separated the two germline ends. The CDR3 spans 16 residues. In DNA form, the CDR3 reads TGTGCCATCAGTCCCTCGGGGGACTGGCAGCGAGATACGCAGTATTTT. The encoded protein is CAISPSGDWQRDTQYF.

V gene TRBV30 combines with J gene TRBJ1-2; tentatively, D is TRBD1 (5 bases). Germline V CDR1 and CDR2: GTSNPN, SVGIG (reference sequence). With 4 bases removed from V and 8 bases from J, the gap between germline ends came to 20 bases. The CDR3 extends over 14 amino acids. The CDR3 DNA reads as TGTGCCTGGATGGAGAAAGGGGATCCCGGGGGCTACACCTTC. As protein: CAWMEKGDPGGYTF.